The clone carrying this T cell receptor beta chain was picked up many times. This entry is derived from a study of early T cells in non-severe SARS-CoV-2 infection. Germline V gene lookup returns CDR1 SGHNT and CDR2 YYREEE (reference sequence). This CDR3 has 18 amino acids. With 4 bases clipped from V and 4 bases from J, the junction kept 19 bases outside the gene matches. Separate cDNA molecules each had unique molecular identifiers attached to them. TCRdb independently ran MiXCR on the 5' RACE reads; one entry per CDR3 protein. The sample records about 76,000 distinct CDR3 sequences, 11% being singletons.

The receptor was derived from an adult who was a healthcare worker with PCR-confirmed SARS-CoV-2 infection or an uninfected control (not recorded which). The sample taken for sequencing was whole blood. The rearrangement links TRBV5-4 to TRBJ2-7; 8 bases map to TRBD2. This chain's CDR3 is CASSTLAGGLRDRYEQYF. Here the CDR3 DNA reads TGTGCCAGCAGCACACTGGCGGGGGGACTACGGGACCGTTACGAGCAGTACTTC.